The rows below give T cell receptor beta chains drawn from one sample of a study of early T cells in non-severe SARS-CoV-2 infection. From the 5' RACE reads, TCRdb called clonotypes with MiXCR, one entry per CDR3 protein. The data contain 74,000 or so distinct CDR3 sequences, approximately 10% of them singletons. Sequencing was done on a sample of whole blood. These receptors were obtained from an adult who was a healthcare worker with PCR-confirmed SARS-CoV-2 infection or an uninfected control (not recorded which). CDR3s include the opening cysteine and the closing phenylalanine or tryptophan. A D gene is named only where the DNA matches it firmly. Clone size appears in some rows only: once, few, many, or a class for an expanded clone.

many	TRBV6-5	TRBJ1-2	.	TGTGCCAGCAGTTACGATCGGCATTCTTCTTATGGCTACACCTTC	CASSYDRHSSYGYTF
many	TRBV29-1	TRBJ2-7	TRBD1	TGCAGCGTTAAGGGGACAGGGGGCAGCGAGCAGTACTTC	CSVKGTGGSEQYF
few	TRBV20-1	TRBJ2-7	TRBD1	TGCAGTGCTGACCGGGACAGAACCTACGAGCAGTACTTC	CSADRDRTYEQYF
few	TRBV12-3/TRBV12-4	TRBJ2-3	TRBD2	TGTGCCAGCAGTCTCCCGGGACTAGCGGGACCCACAGATACGCAGTATTTT	CASSLPGLAGPTDTQYF
.	TRBV29-1	TRBJ2-2	TRBD2	TGCAGCGTGAGCTCTCTAGCGGGGGATACCGGGGAGCTGTTTTTT	CSVSSLAGDTGELFF
many	TRBV7-9	TRBJ2-3	TRBD2	TGTGCCAGCAGCTTCTCTAGCGGAAGCACAGATACGCAGTATTTT	CASSFSSGSTDTQYF
.	TRBV7-2	TRBJ2-3	TRBD2	TGTGCCAGCAGCTTAGCCCCCGGGCGGGGGGGCAGGGATACGCAGTATTTT	CASSLAPGRGGRDTQYF
many	TRBV7-3	TRBJ1-1	.	TGTGCCAGCAGCTTAACGCGGGGGACTGAAGCTTTCTTT	CASSLTRGTEAFF
many	TRBV27	TRBJ1-1	.	TGTGCCAGCAGTTTACTGGGGTCCACGAGAAAAAACACTGAAGCTTTCTTT	CASSLLGSTRKNTEAFF
many	TRBV6-5	TRBJ1-1	.	TGTGCCAGCAGTTATTACCGGGTGAACACTGAAGCTTTCTTT	CASSYYRVNTEAFF
.	TRBV10-3	TRBJ2-7	TRBD1	TGTGCCATCAGTGAGTCGACGGGACAGGGAGACGAGCAGTACTTC	CAISESTGQGDEQYF
.	TRBV6-6	TRBJ2-3	.	TGTGCCAGCAGTTACTCCTACACCCTTAGCGGCAGCACAGATACGCAGTATTTT	CASSYSYTLSGSTDTQYF
many	TRBV7-2	TRBJ2-1	.	TGTGCCAGCAGCCCTATGACAGGCTCCTACAATGAGCAGTTCTTC	CASSPMTGSYNEQFF
few	TRBV18	TRBJ1-4	.	TGTGCCAGCTCACCACCCCCGGGCCATGAAAAACTGTTTTTT	CASSPPPGHEKLFF
many	TRBV4-1	TRBJ1-4	.	TGCGCCAGCAGCCAAGCATTTTCCAGGTCGCGGACTAATGAAAAACTGTTTTTT	CASSQAFSRSRTNEKLFF
many	TRBV7-6	TRBJ2-3	.	TGTGCCAGCAGCTTAGGCCCCTCCCCAGATACGCAGTATTTT	CASSLGPSPDTQYF
few	TRBV7-3	TRBJ2-4	TRBD2	TGTGCCAGCAGCTCAACCGGGACTAGCATTCAGTACTTC	CASSSTGTSIQYF
.	TRBV7-9	TRBJ2-3	.	TGTGCCAGCAGCTGGGTGCGGGGGCCCACAGATACGCAGTATTTT	CASSWVRGPTDTQYF
many	TRBV10-3	TRBJ1-5	.	TGTGCCATCAGTGACAGGGATCAGCCCCAGCATTTT	CAISDRDQPQHF
.	TRBV3-1	TRBJ2-5	TRBD1	TGTGCCAGCAGCCCCCAGGCAAGCAGGGGGCTCGAGACCCAGTACTTC	CASSPQASRGLETQYF
.	TRBV14	TRBJ1-3	TRBD1	TGTGCCAGCAGCCAAGCCCCCAGGGGGCCTGGAAACACCATATATTTT	CASSQAPRGPGNTIYF
.	TRBV6-5	TRBJ2-3	TRBD2	TGTGCCAGCAGTCGGATAGGGAGGGCAAATACGCAGTATTTT	CASSRIGRANTQYF
many	TRBV11-2	TRBJ2-7	.	TGTGCCAGCAGACCACAGGGGGGGACAAACTACGAGCAGTACTTC	CASRPQGGTNYEQYF
many	TRBV4-2	TRBJ2-3	.	TGTGCCAGCAGCCAAGATCGCAGTGACACCGATACGCAGTATTTT	CASSQDRSDTDTQYF
few	TRBV5-1	TRBJ2-5	.	TGCGCCAGCAGCTTAGTAGACTTTCAAGAGACCCAGTACTTC	CASSLVDFQETQYF
few	TRBV7-6	TRBJ2-3	.	TGTGCCAGCAGCTTAGCGGCCCGGCCAACCTCAACAGATACGCAGTATTTT	CASSLAARPTSTDTQYF
.	TRBV10-1	TRBJ2-5	.	TGCGCCAGCAGTGAGTCCCTAAAGGGGGAGACCCAGTACTTC	CASSESLKGETQYF
many	TRBV3-1	TRBJ2-7	TRBD2	TGTGCCAGCAGCCGTAGCGGGTCCTACGAGCAGTACTTC	CASSRSGSYEQYF
.	TRBV11-2	TRBJ1-1	.	TGTGCCAGCAGCCGAACTTCAGCTCGTAGGACTGAAGCTTTCTTT	CASSRTSARRTEAFF